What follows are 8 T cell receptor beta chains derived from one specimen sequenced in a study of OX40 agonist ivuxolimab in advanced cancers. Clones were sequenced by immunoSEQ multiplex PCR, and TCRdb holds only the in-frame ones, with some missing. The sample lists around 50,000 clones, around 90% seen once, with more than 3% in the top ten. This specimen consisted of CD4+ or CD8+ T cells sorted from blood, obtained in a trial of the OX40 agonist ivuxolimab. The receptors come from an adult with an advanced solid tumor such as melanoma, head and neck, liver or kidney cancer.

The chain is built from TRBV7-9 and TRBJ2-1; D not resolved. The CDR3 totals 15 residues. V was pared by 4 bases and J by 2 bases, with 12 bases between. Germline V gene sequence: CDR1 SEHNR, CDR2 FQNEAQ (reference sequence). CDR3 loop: CASSSQPTPYNEQFF. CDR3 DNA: TGTGCCAGCAGCTCCCAACCCACCCCCTACAATGAGCAGTTCTTC. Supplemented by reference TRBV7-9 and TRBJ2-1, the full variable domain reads DTGVSQNPRHKITKRGQNVTFRCDPISEHNRLYWYRQTLGQGPEFLTYFQNEAQLEKSRLLSDRFSAERPKGSFSTLEIQRTEQGDSAMYLCASSSQPTPYNEQFFGPGTRLTVL.

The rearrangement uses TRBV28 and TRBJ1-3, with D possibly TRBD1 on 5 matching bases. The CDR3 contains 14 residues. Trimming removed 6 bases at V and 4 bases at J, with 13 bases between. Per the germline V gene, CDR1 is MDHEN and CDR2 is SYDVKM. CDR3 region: CASRLGGGGNTIYF. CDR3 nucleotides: TGTGCCAGCAGACTCGGGGGGGGAGGAAACACCATATATTTT.

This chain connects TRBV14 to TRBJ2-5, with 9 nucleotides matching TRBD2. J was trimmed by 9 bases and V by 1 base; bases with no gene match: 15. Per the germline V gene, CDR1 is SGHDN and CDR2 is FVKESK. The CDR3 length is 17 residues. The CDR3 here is CASSQGGLAGPREAQYF. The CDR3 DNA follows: TGTGCCAGCAGCCAAGGGGGACTAGCAGGGCCAAGGGAGGCCCAGTACTTC.

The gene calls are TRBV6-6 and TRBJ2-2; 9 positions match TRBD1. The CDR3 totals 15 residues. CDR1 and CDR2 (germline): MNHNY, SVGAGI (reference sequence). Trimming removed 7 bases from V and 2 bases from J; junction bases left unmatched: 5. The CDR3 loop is CASNPGQGNTGELFF. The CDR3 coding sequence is TGTGCCAGCAACCCGGGACAGGGTAACACCGGGGAGCTGTTTTTT.

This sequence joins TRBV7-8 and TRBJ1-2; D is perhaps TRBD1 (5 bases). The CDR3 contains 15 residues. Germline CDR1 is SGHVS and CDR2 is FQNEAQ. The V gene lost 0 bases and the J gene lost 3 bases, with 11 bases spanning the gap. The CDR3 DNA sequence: TGTGCCAGCAGCTTAGCGGCCCAGGGTGACTATGGCTACACCTTC. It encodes CASSLAAQGDYGYTF.

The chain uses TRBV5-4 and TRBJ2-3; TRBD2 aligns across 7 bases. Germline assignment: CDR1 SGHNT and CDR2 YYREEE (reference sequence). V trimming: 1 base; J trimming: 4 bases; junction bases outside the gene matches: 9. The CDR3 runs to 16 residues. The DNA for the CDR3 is TGTGCCAGCAGCTTGTTTCTTGCGGGAGCTGCAGATACGCAGTATTTT. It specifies CASSLFLAGAADTQYF.

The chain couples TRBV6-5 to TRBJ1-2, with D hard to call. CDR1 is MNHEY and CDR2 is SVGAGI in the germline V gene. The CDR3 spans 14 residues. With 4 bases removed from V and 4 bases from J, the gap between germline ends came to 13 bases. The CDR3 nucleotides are TGTGCCAGCAGTTCGACAACGGGGAGCTATGGCTACACCTTC. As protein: CASSSTTGSYGYTF.

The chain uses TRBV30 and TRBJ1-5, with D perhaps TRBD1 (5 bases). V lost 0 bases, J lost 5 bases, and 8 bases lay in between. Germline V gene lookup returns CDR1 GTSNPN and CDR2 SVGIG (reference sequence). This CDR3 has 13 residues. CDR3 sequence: CAWSVGGDQPQHF. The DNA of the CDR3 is TGTGCCTGGAGTGTTGGAGGGGATCAGCCCCAGCATTTT.